This T cell receptor (beta chain) originates from a study of identical twins. Study results and caveats: Because invariant MAIT and iNKT cells could be present, zero-insertion analyses could be partly confounded.

TCRdb reanalysed the 5' RACE reads using MiXCR and keeps one entry per CDR3 protein. The sample yields 500,000 or so distinct CDR3 sequences, roughly a fifth seen once. The CDR3 is 14 amino acids. Germline V gene lookup returns CDR1 MGHDK and CDR2 SYGVNS. Trimming cost V 5 bases and J 2 bases, with 9 bases left between them. Comments on this clonotype: As yet, its antigen is unknown.

The data were also submitted as part of a second study, on T cells expressing NK-cell markers. From that report: HCMV seropositivity characterized seven of the eight sequenced donors, and seronegativity one. These clonotypes, the leaders elsewhere, also led the CD3+CD56-NKG2C+ fraction in several donors.

The rearrangement links TRBV25-1 to TRBJ2-2, with D unclear. The material sequenced was CD4+ T cells sorted from blood. This TCR was recovered from a woman aged 18-29 years in good health. The CDR3 region has the DNA TGTGCCAGCAGTACACGACTCAACACCGGGGAGCTGTTTTTT. This translates into CASSTRLNTGELFF.